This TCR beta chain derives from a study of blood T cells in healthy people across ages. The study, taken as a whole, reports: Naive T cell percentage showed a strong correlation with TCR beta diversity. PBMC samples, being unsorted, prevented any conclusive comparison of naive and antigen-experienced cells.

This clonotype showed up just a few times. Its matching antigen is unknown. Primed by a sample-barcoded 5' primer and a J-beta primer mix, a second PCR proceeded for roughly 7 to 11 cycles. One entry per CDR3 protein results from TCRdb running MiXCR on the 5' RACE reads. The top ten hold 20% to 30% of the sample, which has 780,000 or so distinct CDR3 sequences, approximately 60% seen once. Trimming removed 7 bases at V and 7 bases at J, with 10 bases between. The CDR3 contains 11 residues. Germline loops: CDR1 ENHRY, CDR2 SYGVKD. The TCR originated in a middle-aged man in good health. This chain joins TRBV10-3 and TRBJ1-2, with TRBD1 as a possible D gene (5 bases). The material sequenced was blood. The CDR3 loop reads CAITGESGYTF. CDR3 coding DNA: TGTGCCATCACGGGGGAAAGTGGCTACACCTTC.